This T cell receptor beta chain was identified during a study of cytomegalovirus exposure and HLA in healthy donors. Study-wide context: In an early release, HLA-typed donors contributed tens of millions of unique TCR sequences.

60 Vbeta and 13 Jbeta primers were used in PCR. TCRdb's copy holds only in-frame clones and misses some; the assay was immunoSEQ multiplex PCR. This table holds more than 150,000 clones, more than 75% found once. Germline CDR1 reads SEHNR; CDR2 reads FQNEAQ (reference sequence). The CDR3 is 15 amino acids. V gave up 3 bases and J gave up 1 base, with 13 bases separating them. Study-wide findings and caveats: In a later analysis, HLA-C alleles had the fewest associated TCRs, DRB1 alleles the most.

Remarks on this clone: Its specificity is not known.

This TCR came from a woman younger than 45 in good health and CMV-seropositive. The chain couples TRBV7-9 to TRBJ2-7; tentative D call: TRBD2 (6 bases). The specimen sequenced was PBMCs. The CDR3 spells CASSLSGGMSYEQYF. The CDR3 DNA follows: TGTGCCAGCAGCTTGAGTGGGGGGATGTCCTACGAGCAGTACTTC.